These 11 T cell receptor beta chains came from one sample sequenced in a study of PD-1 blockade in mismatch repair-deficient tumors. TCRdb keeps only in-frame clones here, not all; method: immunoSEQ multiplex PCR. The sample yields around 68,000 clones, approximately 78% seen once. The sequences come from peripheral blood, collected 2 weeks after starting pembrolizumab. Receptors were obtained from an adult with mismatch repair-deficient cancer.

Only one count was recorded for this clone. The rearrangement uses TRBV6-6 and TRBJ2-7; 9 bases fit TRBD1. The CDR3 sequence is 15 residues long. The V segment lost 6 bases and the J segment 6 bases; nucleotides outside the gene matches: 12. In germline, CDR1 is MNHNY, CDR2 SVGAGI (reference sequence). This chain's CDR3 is CASSNRGTGNFEQYF. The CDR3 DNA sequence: TGTGCCAGCAGCAATAGAGGGACAGGGAACTTCGAGCAGTACTTC.

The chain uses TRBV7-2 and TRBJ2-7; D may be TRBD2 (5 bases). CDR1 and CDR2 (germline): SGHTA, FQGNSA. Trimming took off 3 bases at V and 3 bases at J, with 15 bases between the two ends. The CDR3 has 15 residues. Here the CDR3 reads CASSFGLAPIYEQYF. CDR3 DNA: TGTGCCAGCAGCTTCGGTTTAGCGCCTATCTACGAGCAGTACTTC.

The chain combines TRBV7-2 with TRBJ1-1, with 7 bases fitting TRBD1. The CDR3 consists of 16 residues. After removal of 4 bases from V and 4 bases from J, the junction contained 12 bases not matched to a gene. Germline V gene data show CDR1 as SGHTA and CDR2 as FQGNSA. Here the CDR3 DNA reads TGTGCCAGCAGCTCCCGTCAGGACAGGATGGGCACTGAAGCTTTCTTT. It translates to CASSSRQDRMGTEAFF.

CDR3 amino acids: CASSLGTGRNYGYTF. The CDR3, as DNA: TGTGCCAGCAGCTTAGGGACAGGACGTAACTATGGCTACACCTTC. The chain is built from TRBV7-2 and TRBJ1-2; TRBD1 matches at 7 bases. In germline, CDR1 is SGHTA, CDR2 FQGNSA. There are 15 residues in the CDR3. The ends lost 1 base at V and 1 base at J; junction bases unmatched: 3.

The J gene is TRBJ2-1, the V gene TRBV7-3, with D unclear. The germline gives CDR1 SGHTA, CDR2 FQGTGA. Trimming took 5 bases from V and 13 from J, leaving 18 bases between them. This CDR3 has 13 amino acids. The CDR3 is CASSREPTSQQFF. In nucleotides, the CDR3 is TGTGCCAGCAGCCGCGAACCTACATCCCAACAGTTCTTC.

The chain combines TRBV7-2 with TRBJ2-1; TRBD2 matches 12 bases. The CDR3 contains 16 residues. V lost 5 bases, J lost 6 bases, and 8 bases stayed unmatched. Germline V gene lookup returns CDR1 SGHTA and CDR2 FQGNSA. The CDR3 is CASSAQTSGSLNEQFF. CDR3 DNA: TGTGCCAGCAGCGCCCAGACTAGCGGGAGCCTCAATGAGCAGTTCTTC.

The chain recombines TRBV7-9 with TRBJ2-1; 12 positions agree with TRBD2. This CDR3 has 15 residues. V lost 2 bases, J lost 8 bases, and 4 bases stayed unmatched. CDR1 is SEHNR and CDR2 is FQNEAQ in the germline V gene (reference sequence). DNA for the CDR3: TGTGCCAGCAGCTTATCTAGCGGGAGGGCGTATGAGCAGTTCTTC. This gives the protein CASSLSSGRAYEQFF.

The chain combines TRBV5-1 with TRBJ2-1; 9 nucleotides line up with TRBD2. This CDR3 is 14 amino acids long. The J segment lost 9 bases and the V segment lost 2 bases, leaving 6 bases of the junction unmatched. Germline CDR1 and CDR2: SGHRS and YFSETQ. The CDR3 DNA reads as TGCGCCAGCAGCTTTAGCGGGAGTTTGGGTGAGCAGTTCTTC. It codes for CASSFSGSLGEQFF.

The CDR3 protein is CASSYWTGRENTEAFF. In nucleotides, the CDR3 is TGTGCCAGCAGTTACTGGACAGGCCGGGAGAACACTGAAGCTTTCTTT. The genes are TRBV6-5 and TRBJ1-1; the match to TRBD1 covers 7 bases. The V gene end was trimmed by 1 base and the J gene end by 1 base; junction bases not matched to a gene: 6. The CDR3 is 16 amino acids. CDR1 is MNHEY and CDR2 is SVGAGI in the germline V gene.

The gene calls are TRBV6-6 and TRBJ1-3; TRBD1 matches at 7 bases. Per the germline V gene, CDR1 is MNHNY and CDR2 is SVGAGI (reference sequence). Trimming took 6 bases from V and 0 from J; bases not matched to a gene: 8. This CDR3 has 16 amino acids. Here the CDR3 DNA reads TGTGCCAGCAGACCTGGACAGGAAGGCTCTGGAAACACCATATATTTT. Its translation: CASRPGQEGSGNTIYF.

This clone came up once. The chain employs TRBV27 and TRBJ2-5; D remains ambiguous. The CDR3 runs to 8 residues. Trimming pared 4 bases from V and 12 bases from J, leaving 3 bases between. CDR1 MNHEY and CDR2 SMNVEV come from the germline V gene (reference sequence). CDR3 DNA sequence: TGTGCCAGCAGTTCGAAGTACTTC. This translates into CASSSKYF.